This is a list of T cell receptor beta chains from one sample in a study of shared clonotypes between healthy human individuals. Sequenced by immunoSEQ multiplex PCR; TCRdb stores in-frame clones only, minus some. Of about 690,000 clones listed, 80% to 95% are singletons. The sample taken for sequencing was memory CD8+ T cells from PBMCs. Receptors were obtained from a man between 18 and 35 years old in good health. Some clones in this sample may be carry-over from other donors' samples. Each CDR3 is given with its conserved first and last residue. The order of the fields is D gene, V gene, clone size, J gene, CDR3 protein, CDR3 DNA. A D gene is named only where the DNA matches it firmly. Only part of the rows carry a size: once, few, many, or a class if the clone is expanded.

d_gene: NA
v_gene: TRBV2
abundance: NA
j_gene: TRBJ2-7
CDR3aa: CASSLINRVSYEQYF
CDR3nt: TGTGCCAGCAGCCTAATCAACAGGGTCTCCTACGAGCAGTACTTC

d_gene: TRBD1
v_gene: TRBV27
abundance: NA
j_gene: TRBJ2-3
CDR3aa: CASSLGTVFRTDTQYF
CDR3nt: TGTGCCAGCAGTTTAGGGACAGTGTTTCGCACAGATACGCAGTATTTT

d_gene: NA
v_gene: TRBV30
abundance: NA
j_gene: TRBJ2-5
CDR3aa: CAWSLGVGETQYF
CDR3nt: TGTGCCTGGAGTCTAGGGGTTGGAGAGACCCAGTACTTC

d_gene: NA
v_gene: TRBV9
abundance: once
j_gene: TRBJ1-1
CDR3aa: CASSGLGPRGTLHWGAFF
CDR3nt: TGTGCCAGCAGCGGCCTTGGGCCTCGTGGGACTCTTCACTGGGGAGCTTTCTTT

d_gene: NA
v_gene: TRBV10-3
abundance: NA
j_gene: TRBJ2-5
CDR3aa: CAISEGGEQETQYF
CDR3nt: TGTGCCATCAGTGAAGGGGGGGAGCAAGAGACCCAGTACTTC

d_gene: TRBD1
v_gene: TRBV11-2
abundance: NA
j_gene: TRBJ1-1
CDR3aa: CASSLWDRQSNTEAFF
CDR3nt: TGTGCCAGCAGCTTATGGGACAGGCAATCGAACACTGAAGCTTTCTTT

d_gene: NA
v_gene: TRBV25-1
abundance: NA
j_gene: TRBJ2-6
CDR3aa: CASRSQSSGANVLTF
CDR3nt: TGTGCCAGCAGGTCCCAGAGCTCTGGGGCCAACGTCCTGACTTTC

d_gene: TRBD1
v_gene: TRBV27
abundance: NA
j_gene: TRBJ2-7
CDR3aa: CASSLSWGDRVYEQYF
CDR3nt: TGTGCCAGCAGTTTATCTTGGGGGGACAGGGTCTACGAGCAGTACTTC

d_gene: TRBD1
v_gene: TRBV9
abundance: once
j_gene: TRBJ1-2
CDR3aa: CASSAGGQVNYGYTF
CDR3nt: TGTGCCAGCAGCGCAGGGGGACAGGTCAACTATGGCTACACCTTC

d_gene: NA
v_gene: TRBV28
abundance: NA
j_gene: TRBJ2-2
CDR3aa: CASSFVFQGGTGELFF
CDR3nt: TGTGCCAGCAGTTTCGTCTTCCAGGGTGGAACCGGGGAGCTGTTTTTT

d_gene: NA
v_gene: TRBV13
abundance: NA
j_gene: TRBJ1-1
CDR3aa: CASSSSFPGPNTEAFF
CDR3nt: TGTGCCAGCAGCTCGTCCTTCCCGGGTCCGAACACTGAAGCTTTCTTT

d_gene: TRBD1
v_gene: TRBV5-1
abundance: NA
j_gene: TRBJ2-7
CDR3aa: CASSFGLTGDPYEQYF
CDR3nt: TGCGCCAGCAGCTTTGGATTGACAGGGGATCCCTACGAGCAGTACTTC

d_gene: TRBD1
v_gene: TRBV14
abundance: many
j_gene: TRBJ2-1
CDR3aa: CASSPRDRSNSYNEQFF
CDR3nt: TGTGCCAGCAGCCCCCGGGACAGGTCTAACTCCTACAATGAGCAGTTCTTC

d_gene: TRBD2
v_gene: TRBV13
abundance: NA
j_gene: TRBJ2-7
CDR3aa: CASSRIQAGMGKYEQYF
CDR3nt: TGTGCCAGCAGCAGGATACAAGCGGGGATGGGGAAATACGAGCAGTACTTC

d_gene: NA
v_gene: TRBV15
abundance: NA
j_gene: TRBJ1-1
CDR3aa: CATSGKATEMNTEAFF
CDR3nt: TGTGCCACCAGCGGGAAGGCGACCGAGATGAACACTGAAGCTTTCTTT

d_gene: NA
v_gene: TRBV7-2
abundance: NA
j_gene: TRBJ2-3
CDR3aa: CASSSPTDTQYF
CDR3nt: TGTGCCAGCAGCTCGCCCACAGATACGCAGTATTTT

d_gene: TRBD1
v_gene: TRBV29-1
abundance: NA
j_gene: TRBJ2-7
CDR3aa: CSVEGDRAYEQYF
CDR3nt: TGCAGCGTTGAGGGGGACAGGGCCTACGAGCAGTACTTC

d_gene: NA
v_gene: TRBV5-1
abundance: NA
j_gene: TRBJ2-7
CDR3aa: CASSQGTHGRAITYEQYF
CDR3nt: TGCGCCAGCAGCCAAGGCACCCACGGCAGGGCAATCACCTACGAGCAGTACTTC

d_gene: NA
v_gene: TRBV4-3
abundance: many
j_gene: TRBJ2-7
CDR3aa: CASSQVADYSYEQYF
CDR3nt: TGCGCCAGCAGCCAAGTAGCGGATTACTCCTACGAGCAGTACTTC

d_gene: NA
v_gene: TRBV5-5
abundance: NA
j_gene: TRBJ2-3
CDR3aa: CASSGPRVAYTDTQYF
CDR3nt: TGTGCCAGCAGCGGACCCCGGGTAGCGTACACAGATACGCAGTATTTT

d_gene: NA
v_gene: TRBV27
abundance: NA
j_gene: TRBJ1-5
CDR3aa: CASSLRVTQPQHF
CDR3nt: TGTGCCAGCAGTTTGAGGGTCACCCAGCCCCAGCATTTT

d_gene: TRBD1
v_gene: TRBV10-2
abundance: NA
j_gene: TRBJ2-7
CDR3aa: CASSEPLRDRVYEQYF
CDR3nt: TGCGCCAGCAGTGAACCTTTAAGGGACAGGGTCTACGAGCAGTACTTC

d_gene: TRBD2
v_gene: TRBV5-1
abundance: NA
j_gene: TRBJ2-1
CDR3aa: CASSQGLAGLNEQFF
CDR3nt: TGCGCCAGCAGCCAGGGACTAGCGGGACTCAATGAGCAGTTCTTC

d_gene: TRBD2
v_gene: TRBV28
abundance: NA
j_gene: TRBJ2-1
CDR3aa: CASSLRASGRAASYNEQFF
CDR3nt: TGTGCCAGCAGTTTAAGGGCCAGCGGGAGGGCCGCGTCCTACAATGAGCAGTTCTTC

d_gene: NA
v_gene: TRBV9
abundance: NA
j_gene: TRBJ2-3
CDR3aa: CASSVYGGSTDTQYF
CDR3nt: TGTGCCAGCAGCGTATACGGGGGTAGCACAGATACGCAGTATTTT

d_gene: NA
v_gene: TRBV27
abundance: NA
j_gene: TRBJ2-1
CDR3aa: CASSSQAVSYNEQFF
CDR3nt: TGTGCCAGCAGTTCTCAAGCTGTGTCCTACAATGAGCAGTTCTTC

d_gene: NA
v_gene: TRBV5-6
abundance: NA
j_gene: TRBJ2-7
CDR3aa: CASSLGTVPSYEQYF
CDR3nt: TGTGCCAGCAGCTTGGGGACAGTACCCTCCTACGAGCAGTACTTC